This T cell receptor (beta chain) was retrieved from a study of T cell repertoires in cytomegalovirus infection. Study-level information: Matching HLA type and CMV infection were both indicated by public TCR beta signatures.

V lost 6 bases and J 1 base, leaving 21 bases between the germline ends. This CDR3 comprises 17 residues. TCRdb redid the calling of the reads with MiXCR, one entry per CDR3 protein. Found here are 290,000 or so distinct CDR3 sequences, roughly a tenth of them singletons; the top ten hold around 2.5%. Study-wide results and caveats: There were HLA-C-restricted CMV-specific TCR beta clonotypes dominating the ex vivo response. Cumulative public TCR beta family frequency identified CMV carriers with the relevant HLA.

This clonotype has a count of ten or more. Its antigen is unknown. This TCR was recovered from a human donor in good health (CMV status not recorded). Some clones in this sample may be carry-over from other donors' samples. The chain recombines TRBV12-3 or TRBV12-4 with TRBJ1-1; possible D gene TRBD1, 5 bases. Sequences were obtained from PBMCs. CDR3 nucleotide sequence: TGTGCCAGCAGCAGAAACCGGGGCATCCAAGAGAACACTGAAGCTTTCTTT. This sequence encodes CASSRNRGIQENTEAFF.